This T cell receptor (beta chain) stems from a study of early T cells in non-severe SARS-CoV-2 infection. Study summary: The study sequenced bulk RNA from unsorted whole blood, with chains unpaired.

Molecules of cDNA were individually given unique molecular identifiers that were attached to them. Using its own MiXCR run on the 5' RACE reads, TCRdb lists one record per CDR3 protein. The data contain 10,000 to 13,000 distinct CDR3 sequences, 4% to 5.5% of them singletons. This clonotype was detected only a few times. CDR1 and CDR2 from the germline V gene are MNHNS and SASEGT. With 8 bases removed from V and 4 bases from J, the gap between germline ends came to 14 bases. This CDR3 region has 13 residues. This receptor was obtained from an adult who was a healthcare worker with PCR-confirmed SARS-CoV-2 infection or an uninfected control (not recorded which). The sample was whole blood. The chain combines TRBV6-1 with TRBJ1-2; perhaps TRBD1 as D (5 bases). DNA for the CDR3: TGTGCCAGCGATGGCCCCGGGGGCTATGGCTACACCTTC. This encodes CASDGPGGYGYTF.